This TCR beta chain was sequenced during a study of vaccination and CD4 T cells after COVID-19. Study summary: By nasal swab PCR, the convalescent patients were SARS-CoV-2 positive, with ten or so mild cases and one severe.

V shed 3 bases and J 1 base; nucleotides not matched to a gene: 6. The CDR3 sequence is 16 residues long. Per germline, CDR1 DFQATT and CDR2 SNEGSKA (reference sequence). TCRdb re-called the PCR reads through MiXCR, storing one row per CDR3 protein. The top ten hold more than 0.95% of the sample, which has some 18,000 distinct CDR3 sequences, about 62% seen once. Sequences were derived from CD4+ T cells from blood, sampled after SARS-CoV-2 vaccination. This receptor was identified in a human donor who had recovered from COVID-19. The J gene is TRBJ2-7, the V gene TRBV20-1; 13 bases match TRBD2. The CDR3 region is CSARRLAGGLSYEQYF. The CDR3 DNA sequence: TGCAGTGCTAGGAGACTAGCGGGAGGACTATCCTACGAGCAGTACTTC.